This record covers a single TCR beta chain. The clone's antigen remains unknown. The sample holds no much larger clone one base away, and base qualities are not on file. The data were taken from a study of blood T cell repertoires in COVID-19 (dated by TCRdb to 2019 to 2021). For the wider study: Samples covering the acute and convalescent phases of COVID-19 were provided by collaborators in the United States, Italy and Spain. The material from the prospective study consisted of cDNA or gDNA derived from T cells, B-cell-depleted T cells, or PBMCs. Subjects who had been exposed to COVID-19, were actively infected with it, or had recovered from it provided the deeply sampled blood TCRbeta repertoires that made up the dataset. A freely available public database, intended as a resource for researchers studying the immune response to SARS-CoV-2, is where the repertoires were released. The samples were drawn from two sources: the first 160 participants of the ongoing ImmuneRACE study, and over 1,000 subjects contributed by 6 global collaborators. Sample metadata almost always included a de-identified subject ID, COVID-19 status, age in years and sex. HLA class I and class II types, where available, came from metadata supplied by the sample provider rather than from assay-based typing.

Another Seattle source contributed samples from volunteer blood donors who had recovered from COVID-19. The collaborating institutions used their own protocols to collect whole blood in K2EDTA tubes. Collaborator samples were shipped for TCRbeta analysis as frozen whole blood, isolated PBMCs, or DNA extracted from either sample type. What the research found in general, with its limitations: How much clinical and demographic metadata was included differed by source and by participant, and the metadata was provided uncurated.

For CDR1 and CDR2, the germline V gene lists SGDLS and YYNGEE. From the cysteine up to the phenylalanine, the CDR3 has a length of 13 residues. The DNA shown is the 39-base CDR3, in frame from base 1. V is cut back by 2 bases and J by 3 bases, with 2 bases in the junction unmatched. TCRbeta CDR3 regions were amplified from genomic DNA by means of the immunoSEQ Assay, a bias-controlled multiplex PCR. The authors' pipeline ran thus. The number of nucleated cells in each sample was estimated by amplification of reference gene primers within the assay. Sequence reads were collapsed and filtered to measure the absolute abundance of every unique TCRbeta CDR3 rearrangement. For each sample, productive Simpson clonality was calculated by taking the square root of Simpson's diversity index across productive rearrangements. TCRdb carries this immuneACCESS record with in-frame sequences only. Its versions omit some clonotypes, under half of them owing to an unresolved V gene in the studies checked, with the rest unexplained. V, J and clone size are those of that table, while D and trimming were read from the DNA. The sample table records about 140,000 clones; more than 75% of these occur just once. Roughly 37% of the sample is in the top ten clones.

Sequences were obtained from peripheral blood. The chain is made from TRBV9 and TRBJ2-7; 7 central bases correspond to TRBD1. The sequence derives from a man in his fifties who had recovered from COVID-19. The DNA reads TGTGCCAGCAGCGTTAGACAGGGCTACGAGCAGTACTTC. Its translation is CASSVRQGYEQYF.